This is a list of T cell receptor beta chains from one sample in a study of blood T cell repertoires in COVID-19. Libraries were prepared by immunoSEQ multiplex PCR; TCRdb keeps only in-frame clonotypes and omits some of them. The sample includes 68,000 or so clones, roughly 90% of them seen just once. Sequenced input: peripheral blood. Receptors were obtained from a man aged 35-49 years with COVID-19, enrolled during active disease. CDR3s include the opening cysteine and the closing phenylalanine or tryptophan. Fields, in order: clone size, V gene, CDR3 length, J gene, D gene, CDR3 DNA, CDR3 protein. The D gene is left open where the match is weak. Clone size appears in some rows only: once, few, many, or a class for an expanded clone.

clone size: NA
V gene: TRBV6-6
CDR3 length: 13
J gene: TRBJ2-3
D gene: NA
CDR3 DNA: TGTGCCAGCAGTTGGGCTCCAAAGGATACGCAGTATTTT
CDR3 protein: CASSWAPKDTQYF

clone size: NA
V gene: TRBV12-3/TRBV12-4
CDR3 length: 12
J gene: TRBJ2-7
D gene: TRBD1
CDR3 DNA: TGTGCCAGCGGACAGGGAACCTACGAGCAGTACTTC
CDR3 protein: CASGQGTYEQYF

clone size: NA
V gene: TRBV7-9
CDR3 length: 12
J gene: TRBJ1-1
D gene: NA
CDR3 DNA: TGTGCCCCCTCGGGGGTGGACACTGAAGCTTTCTTT
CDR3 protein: CAPSGVDTEAFF

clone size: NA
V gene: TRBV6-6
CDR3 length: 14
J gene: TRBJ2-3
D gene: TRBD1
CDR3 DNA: TGTGCCAGCAGTTCAGGACAGGGCGGGGATACGCAGTATTTT
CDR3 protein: CASSSGQGGDTQYF

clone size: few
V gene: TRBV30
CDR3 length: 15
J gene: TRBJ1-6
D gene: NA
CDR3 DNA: TGTGCCTGGAGTGACGAGGTCAGTTATAATTCACCCCTCCACTTT
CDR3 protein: CAWSDEVSYNSPLHF

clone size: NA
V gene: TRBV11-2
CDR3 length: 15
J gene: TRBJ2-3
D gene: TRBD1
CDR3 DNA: TGTGCCAGCAGCTACAGGGGTTTCGGCACAGATACGCAGTATTTT
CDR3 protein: CASSYRGFGTDTQYF

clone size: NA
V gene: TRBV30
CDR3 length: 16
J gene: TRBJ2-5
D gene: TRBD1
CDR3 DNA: TGTGCCTGGAGTAGGGGGACAGGGCTGTGGCAAGAGACCCAGTACTTC
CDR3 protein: CAWSRGTGLWQETQYF

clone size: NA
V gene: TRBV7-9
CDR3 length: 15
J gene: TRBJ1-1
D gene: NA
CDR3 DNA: TGTGCCAGCAGCTTATCAGTGGTGCTGAACACTGAAGCTTTCTTT
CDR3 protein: CASSLSVVLNTEAFF

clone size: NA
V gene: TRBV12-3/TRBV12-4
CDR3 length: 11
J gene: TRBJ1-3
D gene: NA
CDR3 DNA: TGTGCCAGCAGGGAGGGAAACACCATATATTTT
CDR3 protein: CASREGNTIYF

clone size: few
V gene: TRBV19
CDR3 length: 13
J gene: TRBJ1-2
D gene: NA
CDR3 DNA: TGTGCCAGTAGTATAGGCACAGGCTATGGCTACACCTTC
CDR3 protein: CASSIGTGYGYTF

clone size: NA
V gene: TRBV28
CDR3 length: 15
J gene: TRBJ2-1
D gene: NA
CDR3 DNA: TGTGCCAGCAGTTCATCCGGGACACAGTACAATGAGCAGTTCTTC
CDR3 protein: CASSSSGTQYNEQFF

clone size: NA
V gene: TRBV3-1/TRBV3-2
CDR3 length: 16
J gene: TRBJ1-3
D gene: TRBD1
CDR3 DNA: TGTGCCAGCAGCGAACAGGGGGCCCTCTCTGGAAACACCATATATTTT
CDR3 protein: CASSEQGALSGNTIYF

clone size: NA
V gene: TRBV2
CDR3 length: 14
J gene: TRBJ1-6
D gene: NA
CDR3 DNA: TGTGCCAGCAGTGATCTTGGGGCCGAGTCACCCCTCCACTTT
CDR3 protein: CASSDLGAESPLHF

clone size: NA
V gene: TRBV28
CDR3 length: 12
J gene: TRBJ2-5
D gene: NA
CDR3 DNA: TGTGCCAGCAGTTCTGTTTCGGAGACCCAGTACTTC
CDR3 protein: CASSSVSETQYF

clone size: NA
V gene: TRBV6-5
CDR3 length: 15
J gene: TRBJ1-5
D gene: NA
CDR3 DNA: TGTGCCAGCAGCCCGGAAACGGGGAGGAACCAGCCCCAGCATTTT
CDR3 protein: CASSPETGRNQPQHF

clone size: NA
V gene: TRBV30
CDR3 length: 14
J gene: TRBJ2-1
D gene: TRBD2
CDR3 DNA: TGTGCCTGGAGTTGGGCTAGCGGGGGGACTGAGCAGTTCTTC
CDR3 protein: CAWSWASGGTEQFF

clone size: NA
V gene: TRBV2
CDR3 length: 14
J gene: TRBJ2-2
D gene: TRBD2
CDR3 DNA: TGTGCCAGCAGTCCGGGACTAGCGACCGGGGAGCTGTTTTTT
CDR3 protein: CASSPGLATGELFF

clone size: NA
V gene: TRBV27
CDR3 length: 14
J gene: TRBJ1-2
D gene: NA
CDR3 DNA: TGTGCCAGCAGTTTACTTTACAGGTCTGGGGGCTACACCTTC
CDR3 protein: CASSLLYRSGGYTF

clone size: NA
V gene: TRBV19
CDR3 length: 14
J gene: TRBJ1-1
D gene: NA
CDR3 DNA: TGTGCCAGTCTAACCCGAGGGGGGGGGCCTGAAGCTTTCTTT
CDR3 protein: CASLTRGGGPEAFF

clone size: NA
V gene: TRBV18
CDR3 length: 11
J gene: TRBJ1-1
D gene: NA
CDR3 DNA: TGTGCCAGCTCACCGAGCGGTGAAGCTTTCTTT
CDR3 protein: CASSPSGEAFF

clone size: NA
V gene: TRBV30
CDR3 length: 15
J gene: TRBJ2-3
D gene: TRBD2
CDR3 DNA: TGTGCCTGGAGACGCGCGGGGGGGCATACAGATACGCAGTATTTT
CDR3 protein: CAWRRAGGHTDTQYF

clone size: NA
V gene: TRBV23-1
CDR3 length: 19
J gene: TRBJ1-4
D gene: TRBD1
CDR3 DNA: TGCGCCAGCAGTCAATTCCTGGGGGTATCCGGGACAGGGATGTGTAAACTGTTTTTT
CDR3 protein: CASSQFLGVSGTGMCKLFF

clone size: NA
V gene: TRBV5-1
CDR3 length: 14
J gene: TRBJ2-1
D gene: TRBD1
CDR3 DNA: TGCGCCAGCAGCTGGGTACAGGGGGCAAATGAGCAGTTCTTC
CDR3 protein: CASSWVQGANEQFF

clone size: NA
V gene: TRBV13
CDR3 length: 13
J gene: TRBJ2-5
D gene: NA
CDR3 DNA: TGTGCCAGCAGCTTAACTAGCAGCGAGACCCAGTACTTC
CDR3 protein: CASSLTSSETQYF

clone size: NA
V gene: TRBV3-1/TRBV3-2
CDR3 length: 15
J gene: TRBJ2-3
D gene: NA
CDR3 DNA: TGTGCCAGCAGCCACAGGTTTCCTAGCACAGATACGCAGTATTTT
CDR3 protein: CASSHRFPSTDTQYF

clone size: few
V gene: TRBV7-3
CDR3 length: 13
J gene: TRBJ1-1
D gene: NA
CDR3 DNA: TGTGCTAGCGTGGGGAGACCAAACACTGAAGCTTTCTTT
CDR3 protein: CASVGRPNTEAFF

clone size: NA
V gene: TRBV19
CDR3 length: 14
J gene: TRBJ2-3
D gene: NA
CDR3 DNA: TGTGCCACGGAACGTGTCTGGGGGGCAGATACGCAGTATTTT
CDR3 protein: CATERVWGADTQYF

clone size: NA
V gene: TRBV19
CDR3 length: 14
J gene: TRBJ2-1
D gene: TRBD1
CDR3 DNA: TGTGCCAGTATAGGACAGGGGGCCTACAATGAGCAGTTCTTC
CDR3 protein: CASIGQGAYNEQFF

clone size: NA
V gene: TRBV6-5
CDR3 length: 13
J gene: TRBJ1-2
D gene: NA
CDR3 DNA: TGTGCCAGCAGGTCAGGGGTAAACTATGGCTACACCTTC
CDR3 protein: CASRSGVNYGYTF

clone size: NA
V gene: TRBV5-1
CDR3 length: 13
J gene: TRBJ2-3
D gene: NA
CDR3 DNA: TGCGCCAGCAGCTTGGGGAGGGCAGATACGCAGTATTTT
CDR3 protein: CASSLGRADTQYF

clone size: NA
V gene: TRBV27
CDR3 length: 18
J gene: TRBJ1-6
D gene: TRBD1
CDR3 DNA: TGTGCCAGCAGTTTATTAGACAGGGGAAGCTCCTATAATTCACCCCTCCACTTT
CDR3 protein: CASSLLDRGSSYNSPLHF